This T cell receptor beta chain was captured by sequencing in a study of cytotoxic CD8 clonotypes in ibrutinib-treated CLL. Points from the study as a whole: Public clonotypes were seen rarely and were contracted or stable on treatment. The clonality went up when patients responded to ibrutinib and dropped back toward baseline at progression.

Concerning this clone itself: The antigen remains unidentified.

The table came from immunoSEQ multiplex PCR; TCRdb's copy has only in-frame clones and leaves some out. The sample consists of about 16,000 clones, approximately 67% of them appearing once. V gave up 8 bases and J gave up 7 bases; unmatched junction bases: 13. CDR3 length: 15 amino acids. Germline V gene lookup returns CDR1 SGHVS and CDR2 FQNEAQ. V and J are TRBV7-8 and TRBJ1-5; 8 positions match TRBD1. The sequence was obtained from a human donor with chronic lymphocytic leukemia. The input for sequencing was PBMCs, taken before ibrutinib treatment. CDR3 region: CASSVAGGAGQPQHF. As DNA, the CDR3 is TGTGCCAGCTCCGTGGCAGGGGGCGCTGGGCAGCCCCAGCATTTT.